Below, 17 T cell receptor beta chains from the same sample are listed, as sequenced in a study of neurological immune-mediated disorders. TCRdb analysed the 5' RACE reads with MiXCR anew, one entry per CDR3 protein. The repertoire consists of about 59,000 distinct CDR3 sequences, with around 3.6% occurring once and the leading ten covering around 3.1%. Sequencing input: PBMCs. These receptors were obtained from a woman between 25 and 40 years old with multiple sclerosis.

The table lists this clonotype with many counts. The chain couples TRBV29-1 to TRBJ2-7; 7 nucleotides agree with TRBD1. The CDR3 totals 13 residues. The V and J ends lost 6 bases and 0 bases, in that order; junction bases with no gene match: 5. Per the germline V gene, CDR1 is SQVTM and CDR2 is ANQGSEA. The CDR3 region is CSVTDRSSYEQYF. The CDR3 DNA sequence: TGCAGCGTCACGGACAGGAGCTCCTACGAGCAGTACTTC.

This clonotype was seen repeatedly, ten times or more. The chain combines TRBV7-9 with TRBJ2-1; D call uncertain. This CDR3 is built from 10 residues. V lost 5 bases and J 5 bases, leaving 1 base between the germline ends. Germline V lookup: CDR1 SEHNR, CDR2 FQNEAQ (reference sequence). The CDR3 bases are TGTGCCAGCAGCCACAATGAGCAGTTCTTC. This sequence encodes CASSHNEQFF.

This clonotype came up many times. Its ends do not fully match the called genes, so a read error is possible. This chain links TRBV11-2 with TRBJ1-6; unclear D gene. This CDR3 comprises 14 residues. Germline V gene sequence: CDR1 SGHAT, CDR2 FQNNGV. CDR3 in amino acids: CASSLRSYNSPLNF. The DNA of the CDR3 is TGTGCCAGCAGCTTACGCTCCTATAATTCACCCCTCAACTTT. The complete variable domain, with remaining parts taken from reference TRBV11-2 and TRBJ1-6, reads EAGVAQSPRYKIIEKRQSVAFWCNPISGHATLYWYQQILGQGPKLLIQFQNNGVVDDSQLPKDRFSAERLKGVDSTLKIQPAKLEDSAVYLCASSLRSYNSPLNFGNGTRLTVT.

This clonotype was seen repeatedly, ten times or more. The rearrangement uses TRBV10-3 and TRBJ2-7, with D possibly matching TRBD1 (6 bases). Per the germline V gene, CDR1 is ENHRY and CDR2 is SYGVKD. CDR3 length equals 13 residues. V lost 4 bases and J 5 bases, leaving 12 bases between the germline ends. The CDR3 sequence is CAISVDRSHEQYF. The CDR3 DNA sequence: TGTGCCATCAGTGTTGACAGGTCCCACGAGCAGTACTTC.

This clonotype was seen repeatedly, ten times or more. The rearrangement uses TRBV20-1 and TRBJ1-1, with no clear D. Deletions cut 7 bases from V and 5 bases from J, with 8 bases between. Germline CDR1 is DFQATT and CDR2 is SNEGSKA (reference sequence). This CDR3 has 10 amino acids. The CDR3 protein is CSVRITEAFF. The CDR3 bases are TGCAGTGTTCGAATTACTGAAGCTTTCTTT.

This clonotype occurred many times. V and J are TRBV7-9 and TRBJ1-1; unclear D gene. Germline V gene data show CDR1 as SEHNR and CDR2 as FQNEAQ (reference sequence). Trimming took 3 bases from V and 0 from J, leaving 8 bases between them. The CDR3 totals 14 residues. CDR3 in DNA: TGTGCCAGCAGCTTTGGACTTATGAACACTGAAGCTTTCTTT. Residues: CASSFGLMNTEAFF.

This clonotype occurred many times. J is TRBJ1-1 and V is TRBV4-1; the D is unclear. Germline-derived CDR1 and CDR2 are MGHRA and YSYEKL. Trimming took 2 bases from V and 4 from J, leaving 2 bases between them. This CDR3 is 11 amino acids long. CDR3 protein: CASSQTTEAFF. For the CDR3, the DNA is TGCGCCAGCAGCCAAACCACTGAAGCTTTCTTT.

The V and J genes are TRBV5-1 and TRBJ2-3; 9 nucleotides line up with TRBD2. V lost 4 bases, J lost 3 bases, and 12 bases stayed unmatched. The CDR3 runs 17 residues. Germline V lookup: CDR1 SGHRS, CDR2 YFSETQ. CDR3 region: CASSTQGGTSRTDTQYF. CDR3 nucleotide sequence: TGCGCCAGCAGCACCCAAGGAGGGACTAGCAGAACAGATACGCAGTATTTT.

In this sample, this clonotype turned up many times. The V call is TRBV5-1, the J call TRBJ2-7; D call uncertain. Trimming took 1 base from V and 0 from J, leaving 2 bases between them. The germline V gene has CDR1 SGHRS and CDR2 YFSETQ. The CDR3 spans 12 residues. CDR3 protein: CASSLPSYEQYF. CDR3 bases: TGCGCCAGCAGCTTGCCCTCCTACGAGCAGTACTTC.

This clonotype came up many times. Written as DNA, the CDR3 is TGCAGTGCTTCTACGGGGGCGTCGGCGGAACAGCCCCAGCATTTT. Encoded protein: CSASTGASAEQPQHF. The rearrangement links TRBV20-1 to TRBJ1-5; the D gene is possibly TRBD1 (6 bases). Germline CDR1 reads DFQATT; CDR2 reads SNEGSKA (reference sequence). The CDR3 sequence is 15 residues long. V was shortened by 5 bases and J by 7 bases, with 21 bases between the two germline ends.

In this sample, this clonotype turned up many times. This chain joins TRBV5-1 and TRBJ1-4; 7 bases align to TRBD1. The CDR3 runs 14 residues. Trimming took 2 bases from V and 8 from J; bases not matched to a gene: 6. The germline V gene encodes CDR1 SGHRS and CDR2 YFSETQ. As DNA, the CDR3 is TGCGCCAGCAGCTTCTGGACAGGTCAGGAAAAACTGTTTTTT. The encoded protein is CASSFWTGQEKLFF.

A note on this clonotype: At one end the junction does not follow the germline gene, possibly because of a read error. The rearrangement uses TRBV30 and TRBJ1-5; perhaps TRBD1 as D (6 bases). Germline V gene sequence: CDR1 GTSNPN, CDR2 SVGIG (reference sequence). The CDR3 runs to 14 residues. The CDR3 here is CAWSVNRDRVTQNF. The CDR3 region has the DNA TGTGCCTGGAGTGTTAACAGGGACCGCGTAACCCAGAATTTT.

This clonotype was picked up many times. The chain employs TRBV20-1 and TRBJ2-7; D possibly corresponds to TRBD1 (6 bases). The germline gives CDR1 DFQATT, CDR2 SNEGSKA (reference sequence). The CDR3 covers 12 residues. The germline V and J ends were trimmed by 3 bases and 6 bases, with 12 bases remaining between them. This chain's CDR3 is CSARAGAGEQYF. The DNA for the CDR3 is TGCAGTGCTAGGGCAGGGGCTGGCGAGCAGTACTTC.

This clonotype was picked up many times. This chain joins TRBV2 and TRBJ1-2; no reliable D call. Trimming cost V 2 bases and J 4 bases, with 14 bases left between them. The germline V gene has CDR1 SNHLY and CDR2 FYNNEI. This CDR3 region has 15 residues. The CDR3 region is CASSERAPGPYGYTF. CDR3 nucleotides: TGTGCCAGCAGTGAACGGGCGCCAGGTCCCTATGGCTACACCTTC.

This clonotype was observed many times. V is TRBV9 and J is TRBJ1-1, with 8 bases fitting TRBD1. The CDR3 sequence is 15 residues long. V dropped 0 bases and J dropped 6; count of bases not matched to a gene: 7. The V gene's germline CDR1 is SGDLS and CDR2 YYNGEE. Here the CDR3 DNA reads TGTGCCAGCAGCGTAGGGGCAGGGGGCGGATCTGAAGCTTTCTTT. It codes for CASSVGAGGGSEAFF. The full variable domain, with the rest looked up from reference TRBV9 and TRBJ1-1, is DSGVTQTPKHLITATGQRVTLRCSPRSGDLSVYWYQQSLDQGLQFLIQYYNGEERAKGNILERFSAQQFPDLHSELNLSSLELGDSALYFCASSVGAGGGSEAFFGQGTRLTVV.

The table lists this clonotype with many counts. The V and J genes are TRBV12-3 or TRBV12-4 and TRBJ1-1, with D possibly being TRBD1 (5 bases). This CDR3 is 13 amino acids long. The V end was cut by 10 bases, the J end by 4 bases, with 16 bases between. The CDR3 loop is CAIAKVGGTEAFF. Here the CDR3 DNA reads TGTGCCATAGCTAAAGTGGGGGGCACTGAAGCTTTCTTT.

This clonotype has more than one count but fewer than ten. The genes are TRBV9 and TRBJ2-7, with TRBD1 matching over 7 bases. The CDR3 totals 14 residues. Trimming at V came to 2 bases and at J to 3 bases, leaving 5 bases not matched to a gene. Germline assignment: CDR1 SGDLS and CDR2 YYNGEE. CDR3 sequence: CASSVAGGGYEQYF. The DNA for the CDR3 is TGTGCCAGCAGCGTTGCAGGGGGTGGCTACGAGCAGTACTTC.